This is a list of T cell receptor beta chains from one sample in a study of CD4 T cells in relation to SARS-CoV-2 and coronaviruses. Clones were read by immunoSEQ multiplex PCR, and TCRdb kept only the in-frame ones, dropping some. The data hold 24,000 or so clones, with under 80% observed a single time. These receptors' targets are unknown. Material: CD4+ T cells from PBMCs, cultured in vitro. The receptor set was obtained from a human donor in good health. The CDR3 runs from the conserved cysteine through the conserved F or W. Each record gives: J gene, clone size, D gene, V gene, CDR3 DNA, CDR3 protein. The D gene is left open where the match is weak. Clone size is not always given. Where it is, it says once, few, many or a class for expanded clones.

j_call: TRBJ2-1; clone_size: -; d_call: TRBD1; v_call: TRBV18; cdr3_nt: TGTGCCAGCCTGGGGCAGGGGGCTATAGATGAGCAGTTCTTC; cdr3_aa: CASLGQGAIDEQFF
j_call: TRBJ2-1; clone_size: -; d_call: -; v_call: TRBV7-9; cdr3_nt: TGTGCCAGCAGCACGTATAATGGGGGTTACAATGAGCAGTTCTTC; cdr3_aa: CASSTYNGGYNEQFF
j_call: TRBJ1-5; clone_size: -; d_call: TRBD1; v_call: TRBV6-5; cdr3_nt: TGTGCCACTTCGGACAGGGAAAACAATCAGCCCCAGCATTTT; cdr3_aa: CATSDRENNQPQHF
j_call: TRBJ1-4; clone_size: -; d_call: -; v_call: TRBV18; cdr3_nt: TGTGCCAGCTCGCCCACGGGGCCTGCTAATGAAAAACTGTTTTTT; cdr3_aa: CASSPTGPANEKLFF
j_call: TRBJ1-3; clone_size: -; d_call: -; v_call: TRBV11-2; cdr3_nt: TGTGCCAGCAGCTTAGCAGGGAGGTACGGAAACACCATATATTTT; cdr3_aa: CASSLAGRYGNTIYF
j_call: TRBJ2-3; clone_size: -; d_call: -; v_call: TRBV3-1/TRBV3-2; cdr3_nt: TGTGCCAGCAGTGCCCGATCCACAGATACGCAGTATTTT; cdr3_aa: CASSARSTDTQYF
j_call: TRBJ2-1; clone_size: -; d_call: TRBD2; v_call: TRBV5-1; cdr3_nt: TGCGCCAGCAGCTTGGCGGCCACCACTAGCGGGAAACCCCTAAATGAGCAGTTCTTC; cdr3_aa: CASSLAATTSGKPLNEQFF
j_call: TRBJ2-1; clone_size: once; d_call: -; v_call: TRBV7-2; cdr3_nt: TGTGCCAGCACCCCCGGGGGGCGGTACAATGAGCAGTTCTTC; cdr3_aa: CASTPGGRYNEQFF
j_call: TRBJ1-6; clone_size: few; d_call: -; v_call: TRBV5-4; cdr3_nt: TGTGCCAGCAGCTGGCCCGGTGGCTCACCCCTCCACTTT; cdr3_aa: CASSWPGGSPLHF
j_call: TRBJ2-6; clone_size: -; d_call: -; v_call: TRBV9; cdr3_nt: TGTGCCAGCAGCGTCCAGTCAGGAACCCCAAGCTCTGGGGCCAACGTCCTGACTTTC; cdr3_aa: CASSVQSGTPSSGANVLTF
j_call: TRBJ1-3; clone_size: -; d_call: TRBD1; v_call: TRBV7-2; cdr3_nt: TGTGCCAGCAGCTCTATGACAGGGTCTAACTCTGGAAACACCATATATTTT; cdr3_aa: CASSSMTGSNSGNTIYF
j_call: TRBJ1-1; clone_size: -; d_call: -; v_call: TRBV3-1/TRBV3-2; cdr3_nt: TGTGCCAGCAGCCAAATCCGAGGGCTCACTGAAGCTTTCTTT; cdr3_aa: CASSQIRGLTEAFF
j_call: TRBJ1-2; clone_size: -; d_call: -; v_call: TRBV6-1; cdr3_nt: TGTGCCAGCAGTGGCGGGGGGGGCCGATCTAACTATGGCTACACCTTC; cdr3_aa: CASSGGGGRSNYGYTF
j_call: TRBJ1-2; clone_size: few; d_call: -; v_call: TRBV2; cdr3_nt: TGTGCCAGCAGGCCCCCCCTGACGGGGAACTATGGCTACACCTTC; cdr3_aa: CASRPPLTGNYGYTF
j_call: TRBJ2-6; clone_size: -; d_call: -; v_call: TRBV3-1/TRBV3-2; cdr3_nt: TGTGCCAGCAGCCTAGCCCCACTGGACAACGTCCTGACTTTC; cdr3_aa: CASSLAPLDNVLTF
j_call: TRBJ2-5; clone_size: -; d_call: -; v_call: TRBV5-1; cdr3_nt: TGCGCCAGCAGGGTGCCGACGGGCCAAGAGACCCAGTACTTC; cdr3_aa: CASRVPTGQETQYF
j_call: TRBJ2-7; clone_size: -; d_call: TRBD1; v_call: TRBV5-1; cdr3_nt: TGCGCCAGCAAGGACAGGGCCTCCTACGAGCAGTACTTC; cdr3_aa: CASKDRASYEQYF
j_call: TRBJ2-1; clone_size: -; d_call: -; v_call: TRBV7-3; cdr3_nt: TGTGCCAGCAGCTTAGCGGGATCTAATGAGCAGTTCTTC; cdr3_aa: CASSLAGSNEQFF
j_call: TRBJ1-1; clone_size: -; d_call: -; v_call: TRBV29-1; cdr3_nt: TGCAGCGTCGCTGCCTTTTCTAGCCTGGGATTTTTCTTT; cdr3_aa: CSVAAFSSLGFFF
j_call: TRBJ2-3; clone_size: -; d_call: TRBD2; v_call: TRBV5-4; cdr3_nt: TGTGCCAGCAGCACAAGGACTAGCGGGAGGGCAGATACGCAGTATTTT; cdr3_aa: CASSTRTSGRADTQYF
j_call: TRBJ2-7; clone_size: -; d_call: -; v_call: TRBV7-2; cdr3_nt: TGTGCCAGCAGCTTAGGGGGTTCCGCCTACGAGCAGTACTTC; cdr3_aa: CASSLGGSAYEQYF
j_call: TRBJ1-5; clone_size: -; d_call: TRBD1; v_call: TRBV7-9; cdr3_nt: TGTGCCAGCAGCAAAGGGACAGGTCCTACCTTACTTAGAAATCAGCCCCAGCATTTT; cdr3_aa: CASSKGTGPTLLRNQPQHF
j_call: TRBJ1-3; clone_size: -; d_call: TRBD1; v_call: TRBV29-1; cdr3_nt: TGCAGCGCAACGACCTCAGGGGGCTCTGGAAACACCATATATTTT; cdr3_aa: CSATTSGGSGNTIYF
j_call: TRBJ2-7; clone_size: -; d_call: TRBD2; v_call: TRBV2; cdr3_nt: TGTGCCAGCAGGGGGAGACTAGCGGGGACCTACGAGCAGTACTTC; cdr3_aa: CASRGRLAGTYEQYF
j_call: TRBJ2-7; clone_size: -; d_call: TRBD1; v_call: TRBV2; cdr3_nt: TGTGCCAGCAGTGATTATAGGGGGCCCTACGAGCAGTACTTC; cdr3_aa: CASSDYRGPYEQYF
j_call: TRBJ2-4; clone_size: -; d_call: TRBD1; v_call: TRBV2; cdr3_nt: TGTGCCAGCACCCTGGACAGGCAAAACATTCAGTACTTC; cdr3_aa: CASTLDRQNIQYF
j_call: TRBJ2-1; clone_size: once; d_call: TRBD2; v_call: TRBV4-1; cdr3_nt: TGCGCCAGCAGCCAAGCTAGCGGGAGTCAAGATGAGCAGTTCTTC; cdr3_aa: CASSQASGSQDEQFF
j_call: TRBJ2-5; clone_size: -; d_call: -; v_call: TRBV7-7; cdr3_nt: TGTGCCAGCAGCTTAAATCAACAAGAGACCCAGTACTTC; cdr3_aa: CASSLNQQETQYF
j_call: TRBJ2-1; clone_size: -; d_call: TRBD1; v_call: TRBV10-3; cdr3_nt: TGTGCCATCAGTCCCCGGGACAGCAACAATGAGCAGTTCTTC; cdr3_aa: CAISPRDSNNEQFF
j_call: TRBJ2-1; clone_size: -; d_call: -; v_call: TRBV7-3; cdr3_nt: TGTGCCAGCAGCTTCGGGGTAAATGGGGCCTATGAGCAGTTCTTC; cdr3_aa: CASSFGVNGAYEQFF
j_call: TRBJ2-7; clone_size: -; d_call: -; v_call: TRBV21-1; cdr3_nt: TGTGCCAGCAGGCGCCACGTGTTAGACGAGCAGTACTTC; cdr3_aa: CASRRHVLDEQYF
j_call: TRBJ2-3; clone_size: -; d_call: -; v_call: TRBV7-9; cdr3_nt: TGTGCCAGCAGCCAACCCGGGGGCGTCGGCACAGATACGCAGTATTTT; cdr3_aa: CASSQPGGVGTDTQYF
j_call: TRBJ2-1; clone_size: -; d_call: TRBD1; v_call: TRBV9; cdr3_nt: TGTGCCAGCAGCGTAGAGGGGACAGGGCGCAATGAGCAGTTCTTC; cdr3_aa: CASSVEGTGRNEQFF
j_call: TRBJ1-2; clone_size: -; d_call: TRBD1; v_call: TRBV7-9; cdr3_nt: TGTGCCAGCAGCTCCCGACAGGGAATCTATGGCTACACCTTC; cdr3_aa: CASSSRQGIYGYTF
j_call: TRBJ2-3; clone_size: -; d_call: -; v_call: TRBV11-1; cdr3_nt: TGTGCCAGCAGCTCAAACTGGGGGTCGCAGTATTTT; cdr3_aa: CASSSNWGSQYF
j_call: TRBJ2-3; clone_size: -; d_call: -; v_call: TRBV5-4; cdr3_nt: TGTGCCAGCAGCTCCTGGGGGCTGACAGATACGCAGTATTTT; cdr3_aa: CASSSWGLTDTQYF
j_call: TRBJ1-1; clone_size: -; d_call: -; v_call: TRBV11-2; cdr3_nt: TGTGCCAGCAGCCCTAGAGAGGGTGGAGCTTTCTTT; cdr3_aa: CASSPREGGAFF
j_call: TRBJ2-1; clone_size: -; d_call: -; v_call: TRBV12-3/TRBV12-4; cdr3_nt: TGTGCCAGCAGTTTATTAAGGGAGCAGTTCTTC; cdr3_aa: CASSLLREQFF
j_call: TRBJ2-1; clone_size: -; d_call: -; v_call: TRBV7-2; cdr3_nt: TGTGCCAGCAGCAGCTGGACAGAACGTGAGCAGTTCTTC; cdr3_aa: CASSSWTEREQFF
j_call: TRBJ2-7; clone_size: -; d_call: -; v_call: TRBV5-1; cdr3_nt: TGCGCCAGCAGCTTGGGGCGGACTACCTACGAGCAGTACTTC; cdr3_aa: CASSLGRTTYEQYF
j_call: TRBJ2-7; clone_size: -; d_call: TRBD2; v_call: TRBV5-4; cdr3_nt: TGTGCCACCGGACTAGCGGGAGCTTACGAGCAGTACTTC; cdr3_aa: CATGLAGAYEQYF